This TCR beta chain was documented in a study of CD8 T cells in Susac syndrome. Study summary: Clinical remission applied to roughly 8 sequenced Susac syndrome patients, and six had active disease.

Note on this clonotype: Antigen unknown.

From germline, CDR1 is SGHDT and CDR2 YYEEEE. The CDR3 length is 17 residues. Trimming removed 0 bases at V and 0 bases at J, with 14 bases between. Sequencing of TCR beta, carried out with a high-throughput approach, was applied to CD8+ and CD4+ T cells from the blood. RNA in amounts of roughly 0.45 to 1 ug was reverse transcribed with random hexamers. Across 54 Vbeta and 13 Jbeta, TCR beta CDR3 was amplified with immunoSEQ multiplex PCR. TCRdb re-derived calls from the immunoSEQ multiplex PCR reads in MiXCR, one entry per CDR3 protein. The repertoire holds 67,000 or so distinct CDR3 sequences, with 90% to 95% as singletons. General observations from the study: Regarding the TCR sequencing and HLA analysis, the study admitted that a relatively small number of individuals were involved.

This TCR came from a human donor with Susac syndrome. Material: CD4+ T cells from PBMCs. The chain recombines TRBV5-6 with TRBJ2-3; D is tentatively TRBD1 or TRBD2 (5 bases each). This chain's CDR3 is CASSLAPGGSSTDTQYF. The CDR3 DNA sequence: TGTGCCAGCAGCTTGGCACCTGGGGGTTCTAGCACAGATACGCAGTATTTT.